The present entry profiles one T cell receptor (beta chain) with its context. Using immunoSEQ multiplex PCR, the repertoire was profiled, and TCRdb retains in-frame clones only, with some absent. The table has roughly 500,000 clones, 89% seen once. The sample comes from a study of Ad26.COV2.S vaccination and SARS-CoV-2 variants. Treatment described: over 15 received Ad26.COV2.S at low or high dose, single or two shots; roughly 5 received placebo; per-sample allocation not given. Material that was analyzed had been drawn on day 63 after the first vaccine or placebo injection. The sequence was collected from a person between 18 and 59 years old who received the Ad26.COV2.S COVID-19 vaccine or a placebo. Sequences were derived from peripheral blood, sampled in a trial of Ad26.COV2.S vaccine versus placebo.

CDR3: CASSFLVSQETQYF. DNA of the CDR3: TGTGCCAGCAGCTTTTTGGTCAGCCAAGAGACCCAGTACTTC. The genes are TRBV7-2 and TRBJ2-5; D is unclear. The CDR3 extends over 14 amino acids. Germline CDR1 is SGHTA and CDR2 is FQGNSA. V shed 3 bases and J shed 1 base, with 9 bases lying between them.